The source of this T cell receptor beta chain is a study of CD8 T cells in Susac syndrome. Patients with Susac syndrome showed fulfilment of recently defined diagnostic criteria for definite or probable disease. Germline V gene sequence: CDR1 MDHEN, CDR2 SYDVKM. The CDR3 extends over 15 amino acids. Trimming left V 3 bases short and J 6 bases short, with 15 bases between. After extraction with the RNeasy kit, about 0.45 to 1 ug of the RNA was reverse transcribed using random hexamers. TCRdb re-derived calls from the immunoSEQ multiplex PCR reads in MiXCR, one entry per CDR3 protein. The sample includes around 80,000 distinct CDR3 sequences, approximately 96% seen only once; the top ten take approximately 0.42%.

This receptor was identified in a human donor with Susac syndrome. V is TRBV28 and J is TRBJ1-5; D is ambiguous. Sequencing was done on a sample of CD8+ T cells from PBMCs. CDR3: CASSFIQVCCQPQHF. CDR3 DNA sequence: TGTGCCAGCAGTTTCATTCAGGTTTGTTGTCAGCCCCAGCATTTT.